A selection of T cell receptor beta chains follows, all from one sample in a study of human thymus T cells. Libraries were prepared by immunoSEQ multiplex PCR; TCRdb keeps only in-frame clonotypes and omits some of them. The repertoire includes tens of thousands of clones, 90% to 95% of them detected once, and around 0.037% sits in the top ten. The sequenced sample was thymus tissue. The receptors derive from a girl younger than two with a congenital heart defect but otherwise immunologically healthy. Both conserved end residues are trimmed from each CDR3. The order of the fields is J gene, CDR3 length, V gene, CDR3 protein.

TRBJ1-5 | 14 | TRBV27 | ASSPTDRHSNQPQH
TRBJ2-1 | 13 | TRBV19 | ASGLPLPSVGEQF
TRBJ2-1 | 14 | TRBV7-6 | ASSLEWAGWTDEQF
TRBJ2-5 | 12 | TRBV30 | AWTRTGEQETQY
TRBJ2-1 | 15 | TRBV9 | ASSAYPLAGSYNEQF
TRBJ2-1 | 9 | TRBV14 | ASSQGGEQF
TRBJ1-4 | 16 | TRBV7-9 | ASSATPGGKGINEKLF
TRBJ2-2 | 12 | TRBV28 | ASSFNPNTGELF
TRBJ2-7 | 13 | TRBV18 | ASSPLRLAACEQY
TRBJ2-3 | 15 | TRBV7-2 | ASSWRIRDRGTDTQY
TRBJ2-4 | 14 | TRBV10-3 | AISDPDGRAKNIQY
TRBJ2-3 | 14 | TRBV4-1 | ASSQKGRAGEGTQY
TRBJ2-7 | 15 | TRBV7-6 | ASSSIPRHPTGYEQY
TRBJ2-1 | 16 | TRBV7-2 | ASSSLSGPGTDYNEQF
TRBJ2-1 | 10 | TRBV5-6 | ASSPRRGEQF
TRBJ1-2 | 11 | TRBV13 | ASSQNRGFGYT
TRBJ1-1 | 14 | TRBV5-4 | ASSLGTGPLNTEAF
TRBJ2-1 | 14 | TRBV7-8 | ASSFSVAGHGNEQF
TRBJ1-1 | 14 | TRBV6-5 | ASSYFIRDRKSEAF
TRBJ2-7 | 11 | TRBV6-6 | ASTQVWTYEQY
TRBJ2-5 | 9 | TRBV20-1 | SAREYETQY
TRBJ2-1 | 11 | TRBV9 | ASSPRNHNEQF
TRBJ2-1 | 14 | TRBV30 | AWSQAVMSSYNEQF
TRBJ2-7 | 13 | TRBV19 | ATKREDASTYEQY
TRBJ1-2 | 10 | TRBV6-5 | ASSYEAERYT
TRBJ2-7 | 13 | TRBV4-1 | ASSQIRSGRYEQY
TRBJ2-7 | 12 | TRBV7-6 | ASSLSHRGDEQY
TRBJ1-2 | 13 | TRBV6-6 | ASSRRTGHSYGYT
TRBJ2-7 | 16 | TRBV10-3 | AISEGAKARTETYEQY